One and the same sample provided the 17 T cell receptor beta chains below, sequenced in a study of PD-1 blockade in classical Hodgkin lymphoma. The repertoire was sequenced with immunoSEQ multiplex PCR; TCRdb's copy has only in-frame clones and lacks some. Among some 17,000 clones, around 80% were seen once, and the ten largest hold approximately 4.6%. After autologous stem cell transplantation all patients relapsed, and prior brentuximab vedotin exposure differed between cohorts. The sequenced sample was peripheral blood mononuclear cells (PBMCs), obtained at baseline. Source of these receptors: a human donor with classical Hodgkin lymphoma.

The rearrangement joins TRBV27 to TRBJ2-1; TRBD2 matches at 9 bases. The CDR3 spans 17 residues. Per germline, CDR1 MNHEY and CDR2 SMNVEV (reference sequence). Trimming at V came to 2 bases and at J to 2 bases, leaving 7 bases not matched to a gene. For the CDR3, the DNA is TGTGCCAGCAGTTTAAGGGGAGCGGGAGGCCCCTACAATGAGCAGTTCTTC. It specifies CASSLRGAGGPYNEQFF.

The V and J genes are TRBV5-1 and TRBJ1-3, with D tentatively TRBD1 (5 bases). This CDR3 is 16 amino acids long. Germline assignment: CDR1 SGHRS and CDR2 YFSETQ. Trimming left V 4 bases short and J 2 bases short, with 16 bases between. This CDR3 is CASSMQGGGAGNTIYF. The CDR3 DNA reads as TGCGCCAGCAGCATGCAGGGCGGGGGAGCTGGAAACACCATATATTTT.

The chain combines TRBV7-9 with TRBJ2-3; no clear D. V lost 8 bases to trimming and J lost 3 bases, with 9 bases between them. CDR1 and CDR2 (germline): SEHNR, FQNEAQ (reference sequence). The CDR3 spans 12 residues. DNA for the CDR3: TGTGCCAGCGCCACCGGAACAGATACGCAGTATTTT. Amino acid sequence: CASATGTDTQYF.

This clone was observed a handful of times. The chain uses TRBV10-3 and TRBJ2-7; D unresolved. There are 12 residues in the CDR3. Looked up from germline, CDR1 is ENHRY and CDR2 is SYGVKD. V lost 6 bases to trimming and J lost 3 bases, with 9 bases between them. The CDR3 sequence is CAISPSFYEQYF. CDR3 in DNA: TGTGCCATCAGCCCTTCTTTCTACGAGCAGTACTTC.

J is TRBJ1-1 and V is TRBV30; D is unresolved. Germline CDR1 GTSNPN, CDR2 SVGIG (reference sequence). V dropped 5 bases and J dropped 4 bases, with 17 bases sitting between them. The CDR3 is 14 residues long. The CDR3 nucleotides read TGTGCCTGGCGAAGGGTGGGGATGGGCACTGAAGCTTTCTTT. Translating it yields CAWRRVGMGTEAFF.

The CDR3 DNA sequence: TGTGCCAGCAGCCTCCCTGGAGATACGCAGTATTTT. Translation gives CASSLPGDTQYF. The genes are TRBV7-9 and TRBJ2-3; D remains ambiguous. Germline-derived CDR1 and CDR2 are SEHNR and FQNEAQ (reference sequence). The V end lost 5 bases, the J end lost 5 bases, and 8 bases lay between the germline ends. CDR3 length equals 12 residues.

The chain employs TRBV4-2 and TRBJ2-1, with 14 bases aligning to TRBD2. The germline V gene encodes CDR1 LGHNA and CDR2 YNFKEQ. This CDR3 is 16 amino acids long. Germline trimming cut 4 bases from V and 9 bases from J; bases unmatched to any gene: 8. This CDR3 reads CASSPQGTSGSIEQFF. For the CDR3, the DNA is TGTGCCAGCAGCCCCCAAGGGACTAGCGGGAGTATTGAGCAGTTCTTC.

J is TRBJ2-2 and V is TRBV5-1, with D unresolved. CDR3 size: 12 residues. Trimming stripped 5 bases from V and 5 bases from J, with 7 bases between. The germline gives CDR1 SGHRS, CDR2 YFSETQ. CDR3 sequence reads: CASSTPTGELFF. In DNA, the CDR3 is TGCGCCAGCAGTACGCCTACCGGGGAGCTGTTTTTT.

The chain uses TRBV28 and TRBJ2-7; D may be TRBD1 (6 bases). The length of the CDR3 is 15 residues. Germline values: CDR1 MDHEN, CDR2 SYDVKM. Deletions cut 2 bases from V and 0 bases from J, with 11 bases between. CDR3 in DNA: TGTGCCAGCAGTTTAAGGGGGACGGGCTCCTACGAGCAGTACTTC. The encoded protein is CASSLRGTGSYEQYF.

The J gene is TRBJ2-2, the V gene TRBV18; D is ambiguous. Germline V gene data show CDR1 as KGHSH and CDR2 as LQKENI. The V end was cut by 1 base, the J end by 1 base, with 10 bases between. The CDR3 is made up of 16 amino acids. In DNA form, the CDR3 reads TGTGCCAGCTCACCACTTGTTCCAGGGAACACCGGGGAGCTGTTTTTT. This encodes CASSPLVPGNTGELFF.

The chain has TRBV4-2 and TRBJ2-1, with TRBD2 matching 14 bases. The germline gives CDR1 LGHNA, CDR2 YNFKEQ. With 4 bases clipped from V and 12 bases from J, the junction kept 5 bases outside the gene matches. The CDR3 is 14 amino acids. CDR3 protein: CASSPGLAGATQFF. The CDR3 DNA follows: TGTGCCAGCAGCCCGGGACTAGCGGGAGCTACGCAGTTCTTC.

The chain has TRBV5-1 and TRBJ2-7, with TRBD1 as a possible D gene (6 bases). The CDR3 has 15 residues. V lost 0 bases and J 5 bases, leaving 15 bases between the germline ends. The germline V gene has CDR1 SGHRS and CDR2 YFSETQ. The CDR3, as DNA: TGCGCCAGCAGCTTGGAAGACCGGGACATTAACGAGCAGTACTTC. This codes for CASSLEDRDINEQYF.

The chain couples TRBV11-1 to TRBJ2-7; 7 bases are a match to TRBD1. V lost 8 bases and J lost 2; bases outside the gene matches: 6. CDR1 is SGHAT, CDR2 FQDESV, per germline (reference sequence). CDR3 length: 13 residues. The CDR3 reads CASGPGQPYEQYF. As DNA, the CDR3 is TGTGCCAGCGGTCCGGGACAGCCCTACGAGCAGTACTTC.

The CDR3 bases are TGTGCCAGCAGTTTTGGGACTAGCGTTTCATACGAGCAGTACTTC. Protein: CASSFGTSVSYEQYF. V gene TRBV28 combines with J gene TRBJ2-7; 10 bases are a match to TRBD2. The trim removed 3 bases at V and 4 bases at J, leaving 6 bases unmatched. This CDR3 is 15 amino acids long. Germline V gene data show CDR1 as MDHEN and CDR2 as SYDVKM. The whole variable domain, filled in from reference TRBV28 and TRBJ2-7, reads DVKVTQSSRYLVKRTGEKVFLECVQDMDHENMFWYRQDPGLGLRLIYFSYDVKMKEKGDIPEGYSVSREKKERFSLILESASTNQTSMYLCASSFGTSVSYEQYFGPGTRLTVT.

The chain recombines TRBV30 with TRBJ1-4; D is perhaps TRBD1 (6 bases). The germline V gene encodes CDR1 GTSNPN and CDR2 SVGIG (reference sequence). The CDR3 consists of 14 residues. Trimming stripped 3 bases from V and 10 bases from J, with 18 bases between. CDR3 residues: CAWSRAGARGKLFF. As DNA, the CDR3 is TGTGCCTGGAGCCGGGCAGGGGCTAGGGGAAAACTGTTTTTT. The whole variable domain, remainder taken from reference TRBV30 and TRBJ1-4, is SQTIHQWPATLVQPVGSPLSLECTVEGTSNPNLYWYRQAAGRGLQLLFYSVGIGQISSEVPQNLSASRPQDRQFILSSKKLLLSDSGFYLCAWSRAGARGKLFFGSGTQLSVL.

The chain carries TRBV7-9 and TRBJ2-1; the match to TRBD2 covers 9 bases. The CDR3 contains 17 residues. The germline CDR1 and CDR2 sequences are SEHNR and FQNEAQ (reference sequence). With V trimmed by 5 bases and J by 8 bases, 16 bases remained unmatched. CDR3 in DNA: TGTGCCAGCAGCGTTAGGAGGGGCCTAGCGGGAAACGATGAGCAGTTCTTC. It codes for CASSVRRGLAGNDEQFF.

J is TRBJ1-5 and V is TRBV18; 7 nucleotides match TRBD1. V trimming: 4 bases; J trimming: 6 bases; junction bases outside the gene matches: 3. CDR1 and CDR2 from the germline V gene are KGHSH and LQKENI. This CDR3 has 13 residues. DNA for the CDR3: TGTGCCAGCTCACGAGGGGGCAGTCAGCCCCAGCATTTT. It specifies CASSRGGSQPQHF.